This is a list of T cell receptor beta chains from one sample in a study of OX40 agonist ivuxolimab in advanced cancers. TCRdb's table, derived via immunoSEQ multiplex PCR, lists solely in-frame clones and lacks some. The sample contains 75,000 to 95,000 clones, 89% of which appear only once. The specimen comprised CD4+ or CD8+ T cells sorted from blood, sampled in a trial of the OX40 agonist ivuxolimab. The receptor source for this set is an adult with an advanced solid tumor such as melanoma, head and neck, liver or kidney cancer. Both conserved end residues are part of each CDR3. A D gene is named only where the DNA matches it firmly. Only some rows state a clone size, as once, few, many or a class for expanded clones.

TRBV4-1,TRBJ2-1,TRBD2,-,CASSQNLAGSNEQFF,TGCGCCAGCAGCCAAAACCTAGCGGGGAGTAATGAGCAGTTCTTC
TRBV9,TRBJ1-4,-,few,CASSPSPAGSRNEKLFF,TGTGCCAGCAGCCCGAGCCCCGCAGGGTCTAGGAATGAAAAACTGTTTTTT
TRBV5-1,TRBJ1-2,-,once,CASSLVGSYSYGYTF,TGCGCCAGCAGCTTGGTCGGAAGCTATAGCTATGGCTACACCTTC
TRBV5-8,TRBJ2-7,-,-,CASSRQASSSYEQYF,TGTGCCAGCAGCCGACAGGCCTCGAGCTCCTACGAGCAGTACTTC
TRBV7-2,TRBJ2-3,TRBD2,-,CASSPQTLLAGVAQYF,TGTGCCAGCAGCCCGCAGACCCTACTAGCGGGAGTCGCCCAGTATTTT
TRBV15,TRBJ1-2,-,once,CATSRGRGLYGYTF,TGTGCCACCAGCAGAGGGAGGGGCCTATATGGCTACACCTTC
TRBV7-8,TRBJ2-7,-,-,CASSLGDGLSSYEQYF,TGTGCCAGCAGCTTGGGGGACGGGTTAAGCTCCTACGAGCAGTACTTC
TRBV2,TRBJ1-1,TRBD1,-,CASSLDRETEAFF,TGTGCCAGCAGTTTGGACAGGGAGACTGAAGCTTTCTTT
TRBV4-1,TRBJ2-1,TRBD2,-,CASSQESGGAVGQFF,TGCGCCAGCAGCCAAGAAAGCGGGGGGGCTGTGGGACAGTTCTTC
TRBV9,TRBJ2-7,-,-,CASSMGLGDEQYF,TGTGCCAGCAGCATGGGACTGGGCGACGAGCAGTACTTC
TRBV7-9,TRBJ2-3,-,-,CASSYQAGGTDTQYF,TGTGCCAGCAGCTACCAGGCAGGGGGCACAGATACGCAGTATTTT
TRBV5-4,TRBJ1-6,-,-,CASSRVGSSYNSPLHF,TGTGCCAGCAGCAGGGTAGGAAGCTCCTATAATTCACCCCTCCACTTT
TRBV7-2,TRBJ1-2,TRBD1,-,CASSLVGQGGYGYTF,TGTGCCAGCAGCTTAGTGGGGCAGGGGGGCTATGGCTACACCTTC
TRBV9,TRBJ2-7,TRBD1,-,CASSPRQGAFSEQYF,TGTGCCAGCAGCCCGCGACAGGGGGCCTTCTCCGAGCAGTACTTC
TRBV7-9,TRBJ2-7,-,-,CASSQNPQAGADEQYF,TGTGCCAGCAGCCAAAACCCACAGGCGGGGGCCGACGAGCAGTACTTC
TRBV10-3,TRBJ2-3,-,few,CAISSHDTQYF,TGTGCCATCAGTTCCCACGATACGCAGTATTTT
TRBV5-1,TRBJ1-2,-,few,CASSLAGDYGYTF,TGCGCCAGCAGCTTGGCGGGGGACTATGGCTACACCTTC